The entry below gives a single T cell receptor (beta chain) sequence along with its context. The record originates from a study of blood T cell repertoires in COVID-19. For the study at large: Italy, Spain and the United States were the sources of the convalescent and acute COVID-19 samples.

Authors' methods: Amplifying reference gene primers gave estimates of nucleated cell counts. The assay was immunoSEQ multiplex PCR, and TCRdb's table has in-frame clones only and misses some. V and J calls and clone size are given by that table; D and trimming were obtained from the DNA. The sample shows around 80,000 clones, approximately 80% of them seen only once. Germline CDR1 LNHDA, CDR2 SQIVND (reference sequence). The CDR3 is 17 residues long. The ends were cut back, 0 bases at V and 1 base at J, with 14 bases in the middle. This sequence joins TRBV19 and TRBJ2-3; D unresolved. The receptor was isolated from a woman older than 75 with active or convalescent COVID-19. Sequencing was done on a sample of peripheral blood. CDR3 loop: CASSIDGGHFRTDTQYF. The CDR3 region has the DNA TGTGCCAGTAGTATAGATGGCGGCCATTTTCGCACAGATACGCAGTATTTT.